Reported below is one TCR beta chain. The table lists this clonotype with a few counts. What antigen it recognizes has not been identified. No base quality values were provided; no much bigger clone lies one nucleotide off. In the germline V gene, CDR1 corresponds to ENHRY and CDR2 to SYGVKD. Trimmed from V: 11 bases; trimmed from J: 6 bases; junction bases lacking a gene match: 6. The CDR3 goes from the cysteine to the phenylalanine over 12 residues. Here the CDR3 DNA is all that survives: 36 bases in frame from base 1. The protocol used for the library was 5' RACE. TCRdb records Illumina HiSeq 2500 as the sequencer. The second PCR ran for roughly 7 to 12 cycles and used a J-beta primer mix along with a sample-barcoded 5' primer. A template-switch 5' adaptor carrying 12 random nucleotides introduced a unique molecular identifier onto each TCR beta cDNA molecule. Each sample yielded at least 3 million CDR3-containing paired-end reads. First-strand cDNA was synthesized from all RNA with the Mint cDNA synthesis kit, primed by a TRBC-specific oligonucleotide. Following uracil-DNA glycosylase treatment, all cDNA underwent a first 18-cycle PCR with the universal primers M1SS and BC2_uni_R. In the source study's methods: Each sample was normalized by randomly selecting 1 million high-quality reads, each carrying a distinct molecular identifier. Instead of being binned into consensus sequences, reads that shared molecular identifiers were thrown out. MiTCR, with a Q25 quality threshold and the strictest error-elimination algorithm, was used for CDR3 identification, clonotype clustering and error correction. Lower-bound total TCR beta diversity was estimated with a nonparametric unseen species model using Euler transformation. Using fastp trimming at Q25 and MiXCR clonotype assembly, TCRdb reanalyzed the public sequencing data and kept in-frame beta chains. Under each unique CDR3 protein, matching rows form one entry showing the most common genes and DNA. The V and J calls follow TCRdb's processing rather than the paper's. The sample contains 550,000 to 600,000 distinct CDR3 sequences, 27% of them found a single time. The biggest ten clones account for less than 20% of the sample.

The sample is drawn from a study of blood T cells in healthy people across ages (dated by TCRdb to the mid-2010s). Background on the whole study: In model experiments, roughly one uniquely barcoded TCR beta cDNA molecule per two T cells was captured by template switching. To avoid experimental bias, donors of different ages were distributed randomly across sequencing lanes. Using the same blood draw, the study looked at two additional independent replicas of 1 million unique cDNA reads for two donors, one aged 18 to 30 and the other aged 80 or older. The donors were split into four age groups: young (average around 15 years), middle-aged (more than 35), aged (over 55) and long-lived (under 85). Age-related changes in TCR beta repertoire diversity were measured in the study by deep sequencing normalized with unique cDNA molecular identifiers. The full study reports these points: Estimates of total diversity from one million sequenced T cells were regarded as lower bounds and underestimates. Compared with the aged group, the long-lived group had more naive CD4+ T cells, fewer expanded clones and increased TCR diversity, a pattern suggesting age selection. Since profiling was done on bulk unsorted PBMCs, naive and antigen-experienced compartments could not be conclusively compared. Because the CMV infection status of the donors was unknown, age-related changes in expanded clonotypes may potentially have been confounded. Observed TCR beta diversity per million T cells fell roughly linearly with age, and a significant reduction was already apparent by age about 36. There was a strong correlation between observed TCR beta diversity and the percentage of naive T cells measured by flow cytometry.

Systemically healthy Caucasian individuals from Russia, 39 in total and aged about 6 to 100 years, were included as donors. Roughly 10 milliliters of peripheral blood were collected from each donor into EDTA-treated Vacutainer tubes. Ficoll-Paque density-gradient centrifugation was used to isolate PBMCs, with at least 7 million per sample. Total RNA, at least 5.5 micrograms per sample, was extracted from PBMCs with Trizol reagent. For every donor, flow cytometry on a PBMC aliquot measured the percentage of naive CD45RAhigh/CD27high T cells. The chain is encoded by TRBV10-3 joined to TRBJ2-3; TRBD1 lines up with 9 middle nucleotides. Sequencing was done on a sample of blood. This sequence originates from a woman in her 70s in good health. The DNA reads TGTGCCCTTGGACAGGGGTCGGATACGCAGTATTTT. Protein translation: CALGQGSDTQYF.